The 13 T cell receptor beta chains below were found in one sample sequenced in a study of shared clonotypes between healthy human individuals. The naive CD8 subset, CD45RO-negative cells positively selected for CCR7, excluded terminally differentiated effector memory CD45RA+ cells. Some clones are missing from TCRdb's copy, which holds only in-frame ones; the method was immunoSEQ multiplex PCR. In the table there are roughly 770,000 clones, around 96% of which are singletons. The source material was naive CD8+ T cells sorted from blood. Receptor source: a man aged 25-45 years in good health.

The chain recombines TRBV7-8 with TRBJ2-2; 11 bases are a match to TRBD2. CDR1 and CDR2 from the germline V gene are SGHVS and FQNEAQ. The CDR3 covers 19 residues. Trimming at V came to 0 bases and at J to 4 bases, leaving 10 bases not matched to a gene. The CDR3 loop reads CASSLARGTGTSGTGELFF. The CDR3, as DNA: TGTGCCAGCAGCTTAGCGCGGGGGACCGGGACTAGCGGCACCGGGGAGCTGTTTTTT.

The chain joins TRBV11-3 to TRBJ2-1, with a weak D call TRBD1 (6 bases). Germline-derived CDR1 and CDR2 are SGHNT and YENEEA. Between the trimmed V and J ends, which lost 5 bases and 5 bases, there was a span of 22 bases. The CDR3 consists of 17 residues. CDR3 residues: CASSTLGAGKQDNEQFF. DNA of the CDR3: TGTGCCAGCAGCACCCTGGGGGCAGGGAAACAAGACAATGAGCAGTTCTTC.

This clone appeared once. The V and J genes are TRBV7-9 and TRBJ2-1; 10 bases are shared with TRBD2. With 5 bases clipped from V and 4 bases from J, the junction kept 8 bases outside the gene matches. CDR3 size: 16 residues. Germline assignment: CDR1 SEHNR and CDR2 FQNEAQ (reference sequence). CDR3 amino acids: CASSPSSGRAYNEQFF. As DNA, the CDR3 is TGTGCCAGCAGCCCTTCCAGCGGGAGGGCATACAATGAGCAGTTCTTC.

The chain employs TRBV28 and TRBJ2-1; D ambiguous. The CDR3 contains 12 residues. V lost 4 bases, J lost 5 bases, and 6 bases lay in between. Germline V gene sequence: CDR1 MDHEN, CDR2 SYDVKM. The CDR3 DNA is TGTGCCAGCAGTTCGGAAAACAATGAGCAGTTCTTC. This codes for CASSSENNEQFF. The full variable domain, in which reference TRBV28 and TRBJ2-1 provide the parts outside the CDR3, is DVKVTQSSRYLVKRTGEKVFLECVQDMDHENMFWYRQDPGLGLRLIYFSYDVKMKEKGDIPEGYSVSREKKERFSLILESASTNQTSMYLCASSSENNEQFFGPGTRLTVL.

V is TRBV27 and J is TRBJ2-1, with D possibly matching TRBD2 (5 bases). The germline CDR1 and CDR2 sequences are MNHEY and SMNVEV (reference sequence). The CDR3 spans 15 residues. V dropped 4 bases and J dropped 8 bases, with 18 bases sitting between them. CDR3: CASSSAPLGVDEQFF. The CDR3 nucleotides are TGTGCCAGCAGTTCCGCCCCTCTCGGGGTCGATGAGCAGTTCTTC.

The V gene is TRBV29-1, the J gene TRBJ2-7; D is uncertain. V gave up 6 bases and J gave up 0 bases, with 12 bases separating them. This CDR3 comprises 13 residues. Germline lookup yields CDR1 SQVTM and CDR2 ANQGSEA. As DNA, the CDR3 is TGCAGCGTCCCGCTGGGAAACTCCTACGAGCAGTACTTC. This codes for CSVPLGNSYEQYF.

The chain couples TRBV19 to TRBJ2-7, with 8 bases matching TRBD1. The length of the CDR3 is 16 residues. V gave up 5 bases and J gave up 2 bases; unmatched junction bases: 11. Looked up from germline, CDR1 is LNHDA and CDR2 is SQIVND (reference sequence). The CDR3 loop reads CASSLFLTGATYEQYF. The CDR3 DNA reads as TGTGCCAGTAGTCTCTTCCTGACAGGGGCCACCTACGAGCAGTACTTC.

The CDR3 nucleotides are TGTGCCAGCAGTTTGTCCGTATCCGGGACGGTTAACTATGGCTACACCTTC. Encoded protein: CASSLSVSGTVNYGYTF. This chain uses TRBV28 with TRBJ1-2; tentative D call: TRBD1 (5 bases). V was shortened by 3 bases and J by 1 base, with 18 bases between the two germline ends. This CDR3 is built from 17 residues. Germline CDR1 is MDHEN and CDR2 is SYDVKM.

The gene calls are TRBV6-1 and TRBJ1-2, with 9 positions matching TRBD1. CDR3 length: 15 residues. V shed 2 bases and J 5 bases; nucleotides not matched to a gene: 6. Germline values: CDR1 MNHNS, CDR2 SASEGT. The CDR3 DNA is TGTGCCAGCAGTGAACGAGGAGGACAGGGGTATGGCTACACCTTC. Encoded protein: CASSERGGQGYGYTF.

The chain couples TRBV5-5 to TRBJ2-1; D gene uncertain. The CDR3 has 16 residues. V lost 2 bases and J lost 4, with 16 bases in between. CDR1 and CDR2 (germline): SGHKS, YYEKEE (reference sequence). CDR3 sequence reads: CASSFAVGSPYNEQFF. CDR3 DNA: TGTGCCAGCAGCTTTGCCGTGGGGTCGCCATACAATGAGCAGTTCTTC.

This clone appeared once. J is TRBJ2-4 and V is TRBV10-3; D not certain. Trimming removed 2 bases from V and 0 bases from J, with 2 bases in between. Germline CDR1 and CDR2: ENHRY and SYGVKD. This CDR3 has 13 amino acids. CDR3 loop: CAISEEAKNIQYF. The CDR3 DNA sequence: TGTGCCATCAGTGAGGAAGCCAAAAACATTCAGTACTTC.

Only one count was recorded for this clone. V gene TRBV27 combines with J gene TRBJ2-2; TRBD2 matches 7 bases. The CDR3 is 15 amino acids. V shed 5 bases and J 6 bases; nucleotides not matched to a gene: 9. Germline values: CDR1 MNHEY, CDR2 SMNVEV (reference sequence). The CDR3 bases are TGTGCCAGCAGTATAGACTTCACTAGCGCCGGGGAGCTGTTTTTT. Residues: CASSIDFTSAGELFF.

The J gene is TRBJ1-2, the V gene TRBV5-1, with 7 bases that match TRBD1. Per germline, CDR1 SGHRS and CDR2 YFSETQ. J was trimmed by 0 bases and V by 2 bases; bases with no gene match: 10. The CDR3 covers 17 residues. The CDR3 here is CASSLTLTGSSNYGYTF. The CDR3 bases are TGCGCCAGCAGCTTAACCTTGACAGGGAGCTCTAACTATGGCTACACCTTC.